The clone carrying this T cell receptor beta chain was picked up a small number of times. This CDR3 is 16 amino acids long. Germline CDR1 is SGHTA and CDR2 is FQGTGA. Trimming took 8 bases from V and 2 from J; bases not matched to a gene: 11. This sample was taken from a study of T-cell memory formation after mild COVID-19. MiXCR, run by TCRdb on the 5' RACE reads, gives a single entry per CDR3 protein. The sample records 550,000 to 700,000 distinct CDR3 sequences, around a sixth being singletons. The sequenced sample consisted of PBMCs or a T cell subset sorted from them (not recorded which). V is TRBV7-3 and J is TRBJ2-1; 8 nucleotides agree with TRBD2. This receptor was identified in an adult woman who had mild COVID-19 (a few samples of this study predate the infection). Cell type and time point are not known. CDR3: CASWEGQLAAYNEQFF. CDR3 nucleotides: TGTGCCAGCTGGGAGGGGCAACTAGCGGCCTACAATGAGCAGTTCTTC.